What follows are 25 T cell receptor beta chains derived from one specimen sequenced in a study of control samples from healthy donors and cancer patients. Clones were read by immunoSEQ multiplex PCR, and TCRdb kept only the in-frame ones, dropping some. The sample yields 85,000 to 95,000 clones, about nine tenths seen once. The sample was blood. The receptors originated from a woman between 65 and 79 years old in good health.

This chain joins TRBV6-6 and TRBJ2-2; TRBD2 is a possible D gene (5 bases). The CDR3 consists of 14 residues. From germline, CDR1 is MNHNY and CDR2 SVGAGI (reference sequence). Deletions cut 6 bases from V and 3 bases from J, with 11 bases between. The CDR3 nucleotides read TGTGCCAGCAGCGGACTCTCGTACACCGGGGAGCTGTTTTTT. This sequence encodes CASSGLSYTGELFF.

This chain links TRBV30 with TRBJ2-7; the match to TRBD1 covers 7 bases. The J segment lost 3 bases and the V segment lost 4 bases, leaving 12 bases of the junction unmatched. This CDR3 is built from 15 residues. The germline CDR1 and CDR2 sequences are GTSNPN and SVGIG (reference sequence). The CDR3 is CAWIPSTGTVYEQYF. CDR3 in DNA: TGTGCCTGGATCCCCTCCACCGGGACAGTCTACGAGCAGTACTTC.

The chain employs TRBV10-3 and TRBJ2-5, with 7 positions matching TRBD2. Germline V gives CDR1 ENHRY, CDR2 SYGVKD. The CDR3 covers 14 residues. Trimming took 5 bases from V and 4 from J; bases not matched to a gene: 7. The CDR3, as DNA: TGTGCCATCAGTAGGGCGGGAGCGGTAGAGACCCAGTACTTC. This codes for CAISRAGAVETQYF.

The V call is TRBV5-4, the J call TRBJ1-1, with 10 bases that match TRBD1. The ends lost 4 bases at V and 5 bases at J; junction bases unmatched: 8. Germline CDR1 is SGHNT and CDR2 is YYREEE (reference sequence). CDR3 length: 15 amino acids. CDR3 region: CASSPGTGVGTEAFF. The DNA of the CDR3 is TGTGCCAGCAGCCCCGGGACAGGGGTCGGAACTGAAGCTTTCTTT. Full variable domain (rest looked up from reference TRBV5-4 and TRBJ1-1): ETGVTQSPTHLIKTRGQQVTLRCSSQSGHNTVSWYQQALGQGPQFIFQYYREEENGRGNFPPRFSGLQFPNYSSELNVNALELDDSALYLCASSPGTGVGTEAFFGQGTRLTVV.

The rearrangement joins TRBV20-1 to TRBJ2-5; D gene ambiguous. The V and J ends lost 3 bases and 2 bases respectively, with 10 bases between them. The germline CDR1 and CDR2 sequences are DFQATT and SNEGSKA (reference sequence). This CDR3 spans 13 amino acids. Written as DNA, the CDR3 is TGCAGTGCTAGTTCTGGGGTTCAAGAGACCCAGTACTTC. Its protein product is CSASSGVQETQYF.

This chain uses TRBV7-2 with TRBJ2-5; the match to TRBD2 covers 12 bases. There are 15 residues in the CDR3. Germline CDR1 and CDR2: SGHTA and FQGNSA. V lost 5 bases and J lost 4; bases outside the gene matches: 5. The CDR3 protein is CASSDTSGGSETQYF. The CDR3 DNA reads as TGTGCCAGCAGCGACACTAGCGGGGGGTCAGAGACCCAGTACTTC.

The rearrangement joins TRBV7-8 to TRBJ2-7, with D uncertain. Per the germline V gene, CDR1 is SGHVS and CDR2 is FQNEAQ. The CDR3 covers 15 residues. Trimming stripped 1 base from V and 3 bases from J, with 13 bases between. The CDR3 reads CASSLEGGVGYEQYF. The CDR3 nucleotides read TGTGCCAGCAGCTTAGAAGGCGGAGTGGGCTACGAGCAGTACTTC.

The genes are TRBV19 and TRBJ1-2, with TRBD1 matching over 7 bases. J was trimmed by 4 bases and V by 7 bases; bases with no gene match: 9. CDR3 length: 14 residues. Germline CDR1 is LNHDA and CDR2 is SQIVND (reference sequence). The CDR3 DNA reads as TGTGCCAGTACTCTGGATGGACAGGTCTATGGCTACACCTTC. It encodes CASTLDGQVYGYTF.

The J gene is TRBJ1-2, the V gene TRBV5-1, with 9 nucleotides matching TRBD1. The CDR3 extends over 16 amino acids. Germline V gene data show CDR1 as SGHRS and CDR2 as YFSETQ. Trimming cost V 4 bases and J 3 bases; bases outside gene matches: 10. The DNA for the CDR3 is TGCGCCAGCAGCCCAGAACAGGGGGCGAGAGACTATGGCTACACCTTC. Translating it yields CASSPEQGARDYGYTF.

This chain connects TRBV3-1 (or the pseudogene TRBV3-2) to TRBJ1-6; D gene ambiguous. The CDR3 length is 18 residues. Trimming removed 5 bases from V and 5 bases from J, with 22 bases in between. CDR1 and CDR2 from the germline V gene are LGHDT and YNNKEL (reference sequence). The chain's CDR3 is CASSVDVPISYHNSPLHF. CDR3 DNA sequence: TGTGCCAGCAGCGTGGATGTTCCCATTTCATATCATAATTCACCCCTCCACTTT.

CDR3 DNA sequence: TGTGCCAGCACCCCGGGACAGCTGAACACTGAAGCTTTCTTT. Translating gives CASTPGQLNTEAFF. This rearrangement joins TRBV9 to TRBJ1-1; 7 nucleotides agree with TRBD1. CDR1 is SGDLS, CDR2 YYNGEE, per germline. The CDR3 contains 14 residues. V shed 6 bases and J 0 bases; nucleotides not matched to a gene: 5.

The chain is built from TRBV15 and TRBJ2-7, with D unresolved. This CDR3 comprises 14 residues. Between the trimmed V and J ends, which lost 0 bases and 0 bases, there was a span of 6 bases. The germline V gene has CDR1 LNHNV and CDR2 YYDKDF (reference sequence). The chain's CDR3 is CATSRDGTSYEQYF. The CDR3 coding sequence is TGTGCCACCAGCAGAGATGGCACCTCCTACGAGCAGTACTTC.

The CDR3: CASSLGGRYEQYF. CDR3 in DNA: TGTGCCAGCAGCTTGGGGGGGAGGTACGAGCAGTACTTC. The genes are TRBV5-4 and TRBJ2-7, with a possible D match to TRBD2 (6 bases). This CDR3 region has 13 residues. V was cut by 0 bases and J by 4 bases, with 8 bases left in between. The germline CDR1 and CDR2 sequences are SGHNT and YYREEE (reference sequence).

The rearrangement links TRBV7-2 to TRBJ1-1; a weak D match, TRBD1 (5 bases). The CDR3 has 16 residues. The germline V and J ends were trimmed by 1 base and 1 base, with 13 bases remaining between them. The germline gives CDR1 SGHTA, CDR2 FQGNSA. The CDR3 sequence is CASSLVGGVWNTEAFF. CDR3 DNA: TGTGCCAGCAGCTTAGTGGGGGGGGTATGGAACACTGAAGCTTTCTTT.

In DNA, the CDR3 is TGTGCCAGCTTTTGGCCGGGACAGGGGTACTATGGCTACACCTTC. Protein product: CASFWPGQGYYGYTF. J is TRBJ1-2 and V is TRBV19, with 10 bases aligning to TRBD1. CDR1 LNHDA and CDR2 SQIVND come from the germline V gene (reference sequence). V was pared by 9 bases and J by 3 bases, with 10 bases of the junction left unmatched. This CDR3 has 15 amino acids.

The chain recombines TRBV5-5 with TRBJ2-7, with 8 bases that match TRBD2. The germline V gene encodes CDR1 SGHKS and CDR2 YYEKEE (reference sequence). The V gene end was trimmed by 2 bases and the J gene end by 0 bases; junction bases not matched to a gene: 4. The CDR3 totals 15 residues. As DNA, the CDR3 is TGTGCCAGCAGCTTTGGCGGGGGGAGCTCCTACGAGCAGTACTTC. Residues: CASSFGGGSSYEQYF.

This chain uses TRBV11-1 with TRBJ2-7; 8 bases match TRBD2. The CDR3 sequence is 14 residues long. The ends lost 5 bases at V and 3 bases at J; junction bases unmatched: 6. The germline V gene has CDR1 SGHAT and CDR2 FQDESV (reference sequence). CDR3 residues: CASSLAGGHYEQYF. In DNA form, the CDR3 reads TGTGCCAGCAGCCTGGCGGGGGGCCACTACGAGCAGTACTTC.

V gene TRBV19 combines with J gene TRBJ1-5; 12 nucleotides align to TRBD1. CDR3 length: 16 residues. CDR1 is LNHDA, CDR2 SQIVND, per germline (reference sequence). Trimming cost V 5 bases and J 6 bases; bases outside gene matches: 8. The CDR3 DNA reads as TGTGCCAGTAGTGGGGGGGACAGGGGGCGCTTTCAGCCCCAGCATTTT. Protein product: CASSGGDRGRFQPQHF.

The J gene is TRBJ2-7, the V gene TRBV7-9; D may be TRBD2 (5 bases). This CDR3 region has 15 residues. In germline, CDR1 is SEHNR, CDR2 FQNEAQ (reference sequence). The V end lost 1 base, the J end lost 3 bases, and 13 bases lay between the germline ends. The CDR3 here is CASSLDWESVYEQYF. As DNA, the CDR3 is TGTGCCAGCAGCTTAGACTGGGAGTCGGTCTACGAGCAGTACTTC.

The chain is built from TRBV5-6 and TRBJ2-7; D gene ambiguous. Germline V lookup: CDR1 SGHDT, CDR2 YYEEEE. Trimming pared 2 bases from V and 4 bases from J, leaving 4 bases between. The length of the CDR3 is 11 residues. As DNA, the CDR3 is TGTGCCAGCAGCTTCGGATACGAGCAGTACTTC. Its translation: CASSFGYEQYF. The variable domain in full, completed from reference TRBV5-6 and TRBJ2-7, reads DAGVTQSPTHLIKTRGQQVTLRCSPKSGHDTVSWYQQALGQGPQFIFQYYEEEERQRGNFPDRFSGHQFPNYSSELNVNALLLGDSALYLCASSFGYEQYFGPGTRLTVT.

The V gene is TRBV19, the J gene TRBJ2-2, with D tentatively TRBD1 or TRBD2 (7 bases each). Trimming stripped 6 bases from V and 0 bases from J, with 17 bases between. Germline V gene sequence: CDR1 LNHDA, CDR2 SQIVND (reference sequence). This CDR3 has 17 amino acids. CDR3 sequence: CASSWTRGPTNTGELFF. CDR3 DNA sequence: TGTGCCAGTAGCTGGACTAGGGGGCCCACGAACACCGGGGAGCTGTTTTTT.

The chain is built from TRBV6-1 and TRBJ2-3; D remains unclear. Germline CDR1 is MNHNS and CDR2 is SASEGT. The V and J ends lost 8 bases and 2 bases respectively, with 14 bases between them. CDR3 size: 14 residues. CDR3 bases: TGTGCCAGCTGGCCAGCGCTTGACACAGATACGCAGTATTTT. Translation: CASWPALDTDTQYF.

This clone was seen only once. The rearrangement uses TRBV5-1 and TRBJ1-1; D is ambiguous. The germline V gene encodes CDR1 SGHRS and CDR2 YFSETQ. V was trimmed by 0 bases and J by 0 bases, leaving 9 bases between them. This CDR3 region has 15 residues. CDR3 sequence reads: CASSLGAFMNTEAFF. CDR3 nucleotide sequence: TGCGCCAGCAGCTTGGGCGCCTTCATGAACACTGAAGCTTTCTTT.

On this clone itself: The junction departs from germline at one end; a sequencing error may be responsible. This chain uses TRBV20-1 with TRBJ1-1; D is uncertain. The CDR3 extends over 10 amino acids. Germline V gives CDR1 DFQATT, CDR2 SNEGSKA (reference sequence). DNA of the CDR3: TGCAGTGCTAGAGTGGTTGAGGCGGCCTTT. Amino acids: CSARVVEAAF.

The J gene is TRBJ1-1, the V gene TRBV5-4; unclear D gene. Trimming took 1 base from V and 4 from J, leaving 5 bases between them. CDR1 and CDR2 (germline): SGHNT, YYREEE (reference sequence). CDR3 length: 12 residues. CDR3 residues: CASSLTGTEAFF. DNA for the CDR3: TGTGCCAGCAGCTTGACGGGCACTGAAGCTTTCTTT.